The 4 T cell receptor beta chains reported below all come from one sample, sequenced in a study of CD8 T cells in ankylosing spondylitis. Study-wide findings and caveats: Seemingly characteristic of ankylosing spondylitis blood was a TCR beta motif consisting of about 8 highly homologous variants.

No antigen has been identified for these receptors. TCRdb ran MiXCR on the 5' RACE reads and lists one entry per CDR3 protein. The sample lists roughly 440,000 distinct CDR3 sequences, 17% occurring once. The sequencing sample was made of blood, either unsorted or a sorted T cell fraction (not recorded which). These receptors were collected from a male donor with ankylosing spondylitis.

This chain joins TRBV20-1 and TRBJ2-1; 10 nucleotides align to TRBD2. The CDR3 is made up of 19 amino acids. Looked up from germline, CDR1 is DFQATT and CDR2 is SNEGSKA (reference sequence). Germline trimming cut 1 base from V and 0 bases from J; bases unmatched to any gene: 12. The CDR3 sequence is CSARVGTSGALSSYNEQFF. Here the CDR3 DNA reads TGCAGTGCTAGAGTCGGAACTAGCGGGGCACTTAGCTCCTACAATGAGCAGTTCTTC.

The rearrangement links TRBV7-9 to TRBJ1-1, with a tentative D call TRBD1 (6 bases). V lost 5 bases and J 4 bases, leaving 14 bases between the germline ends. Looked up from germline, CDR1 is SEHNR and CDR2 is FQNEAQ (reference sequence). The CDR3 sequence is 14 residues long. CDR3 nucleotide sequence: TGTGCCAGCAGCGCACAGGGAGGGGGCACTGAAGCTTTCTTT. It translates to CASSAQGGGTEAFF.

This sequence joins TRBV4-1 and TRBJ2-1; no clear D. The CDR3 loop spans 14 amino acids. Germline CDR1 reads MGHRA; CDR2 reads YSYEKL. V was trimmed by 1 base and J by 8 bases, leaving 12 bases between them. The CDR3 DNA sequence: TGCGCCAGCAGCCAAGGATACAAGGGCGATGAGCAGTTCTTC. It codes for CASSQGYKGDEQFF.

This clonotype has only a few counts. This chain connects TRBV7-3 to TRBJ1-6; TRBD1 matches at 7 bases. This CDR3 has 15 residues. V lost 5 bases to trimming and J lost 7 bases; unmatched junction nucleotides: 8. Germline V CDR1 and CDR2: SGHTA, FQGTGA. CDR3 sequence: CASSLQGHGNSPLHF. CDR3 coding DNA: TGTGCCAGCAGCCTACAGGGGCACGGGAATTCACCCCTCCACTTT.